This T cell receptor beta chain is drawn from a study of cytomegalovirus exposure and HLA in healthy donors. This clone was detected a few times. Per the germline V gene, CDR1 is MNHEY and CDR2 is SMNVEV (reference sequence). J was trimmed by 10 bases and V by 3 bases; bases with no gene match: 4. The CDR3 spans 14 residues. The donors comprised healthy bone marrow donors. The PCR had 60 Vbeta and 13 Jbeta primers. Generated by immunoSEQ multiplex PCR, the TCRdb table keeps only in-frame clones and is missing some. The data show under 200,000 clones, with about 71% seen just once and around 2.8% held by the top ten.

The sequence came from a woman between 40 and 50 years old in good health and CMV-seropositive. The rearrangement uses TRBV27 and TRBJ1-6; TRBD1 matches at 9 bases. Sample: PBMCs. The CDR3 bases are TGTGCCAGCAGTTTGGACAGGGGTGGATCACCCCTCCACTTT. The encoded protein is CASSLDRGGSPLHF.